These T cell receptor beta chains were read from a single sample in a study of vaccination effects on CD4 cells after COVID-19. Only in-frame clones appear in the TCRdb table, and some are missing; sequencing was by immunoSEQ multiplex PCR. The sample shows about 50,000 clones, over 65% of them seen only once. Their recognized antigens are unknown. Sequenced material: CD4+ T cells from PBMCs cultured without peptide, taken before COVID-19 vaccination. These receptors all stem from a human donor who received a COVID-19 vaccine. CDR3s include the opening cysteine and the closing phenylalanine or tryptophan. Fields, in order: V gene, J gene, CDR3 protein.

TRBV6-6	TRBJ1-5	CASSRLFAHTWGPQHF
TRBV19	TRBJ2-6	CASIPGQASGANVLTF
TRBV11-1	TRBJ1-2	CASSKRGNGYTF
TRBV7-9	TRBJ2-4	CASSSSSGLLIQYF
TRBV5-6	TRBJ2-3	CASLAVGTPKADTQYF
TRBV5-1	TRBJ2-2	CASSVAGANTGELFF
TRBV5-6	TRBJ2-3	CASSTKTSGPTADTQYF
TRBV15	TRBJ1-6	CATTSEPNSPLHF
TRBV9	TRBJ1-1	CASSPDWSEAFF
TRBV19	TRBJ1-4	CASSSPGRGDEKLFF
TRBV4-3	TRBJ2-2	CASSQGGQGAGELFF
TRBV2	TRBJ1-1	CASSGTEGTEAFF
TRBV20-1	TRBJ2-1	CSASGGGIYNEQFF
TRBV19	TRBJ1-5	CASSIDNSGARGVPQHF
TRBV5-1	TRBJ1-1	CASSSGLNMAEAFF
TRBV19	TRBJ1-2	CASSIANIDRGYTF
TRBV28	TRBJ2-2	CATSQGSGELFF
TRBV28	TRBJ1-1	CASRQGGGTEAFF
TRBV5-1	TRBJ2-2	CASSLAGTSGFTGELFF
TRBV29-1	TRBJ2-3	CSVGVPYTDTQYF
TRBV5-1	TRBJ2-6	CASSLWQGRTGANVLTF
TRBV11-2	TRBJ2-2	CASSPSAGGMNTGELFF
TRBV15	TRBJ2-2	CATSRGGAAWNTGELFF
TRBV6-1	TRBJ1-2	CASSARQDQYDYGYTF
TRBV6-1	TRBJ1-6	CASSVLGGPGDRPSPLHF
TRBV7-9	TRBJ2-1	CASSLKSSYNEQFF
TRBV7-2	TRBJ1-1	CASSLFTEAFF
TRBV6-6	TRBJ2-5	CASSLLETQYF
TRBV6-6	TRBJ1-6	CASSSGRSPLHF
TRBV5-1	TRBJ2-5	CASSYGTSGAETQYF
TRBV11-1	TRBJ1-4	CASSPGQNEKLFF
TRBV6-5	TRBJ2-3	CASSYRTPTDTQYF
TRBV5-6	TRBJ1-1	CASSYDTSGTEAFF
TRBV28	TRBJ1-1	CASSPHSSTNTEAFF
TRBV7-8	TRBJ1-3	CASSLSGLLARNTIYF
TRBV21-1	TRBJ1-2	CASSQRGQHSF
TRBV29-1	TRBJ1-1	CSVEGRGGEAFF
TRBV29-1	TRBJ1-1	CAGGGLIEAFF
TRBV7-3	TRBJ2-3	CASSSDRDTQYF
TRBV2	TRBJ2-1	CASRARTSDYNEQFF
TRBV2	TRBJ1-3	CASNRLGNTIYF
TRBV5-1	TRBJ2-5	CASSLALEETQYF
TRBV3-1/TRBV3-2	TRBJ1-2	CASSDRLGGYGYTF
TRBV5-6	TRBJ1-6	CASSWKQGAASSPLHF
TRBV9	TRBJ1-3	CASSVDRDGNTIYF
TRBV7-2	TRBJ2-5	CASSLSGAETQYF
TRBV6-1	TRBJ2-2	CASSESVGPGELFF
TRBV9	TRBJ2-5	CASRRNWAQYF
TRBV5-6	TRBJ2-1	CASTTGQRSYNEQFF
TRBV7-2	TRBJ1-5	CASSPRQVSNQPQHF